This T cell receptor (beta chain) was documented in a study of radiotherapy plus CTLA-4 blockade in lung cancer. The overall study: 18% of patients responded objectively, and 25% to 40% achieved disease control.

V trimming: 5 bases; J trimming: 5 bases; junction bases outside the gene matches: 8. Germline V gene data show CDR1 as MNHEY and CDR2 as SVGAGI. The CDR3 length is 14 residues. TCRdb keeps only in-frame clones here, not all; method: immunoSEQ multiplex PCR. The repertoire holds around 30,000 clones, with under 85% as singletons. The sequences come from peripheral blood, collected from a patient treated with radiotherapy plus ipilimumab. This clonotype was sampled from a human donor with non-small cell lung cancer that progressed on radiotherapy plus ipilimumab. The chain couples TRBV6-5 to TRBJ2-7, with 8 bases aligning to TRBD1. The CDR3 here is CASSQPTGVNEQYF. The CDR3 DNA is TGTGCCAGCAGTCAGCCGACAGGGGTTAACGAGCAGTACTTC.